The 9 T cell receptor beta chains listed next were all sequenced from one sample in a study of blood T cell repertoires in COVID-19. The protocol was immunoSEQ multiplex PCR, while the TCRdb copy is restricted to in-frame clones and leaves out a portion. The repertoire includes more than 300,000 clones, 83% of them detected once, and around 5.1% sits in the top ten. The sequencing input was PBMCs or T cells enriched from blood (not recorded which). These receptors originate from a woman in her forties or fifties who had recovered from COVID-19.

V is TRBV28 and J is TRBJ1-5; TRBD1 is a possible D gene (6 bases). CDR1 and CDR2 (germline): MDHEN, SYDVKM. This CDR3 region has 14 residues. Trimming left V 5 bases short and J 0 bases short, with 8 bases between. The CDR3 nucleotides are TGTGCCAGCAGTGGACAGCATAGCAATCAGCCCCAGCATTTT. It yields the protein CASSGQHSNQPQHF.

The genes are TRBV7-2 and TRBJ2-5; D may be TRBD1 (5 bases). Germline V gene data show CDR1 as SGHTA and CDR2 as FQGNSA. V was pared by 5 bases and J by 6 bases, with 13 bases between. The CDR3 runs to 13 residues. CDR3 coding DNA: TGTGCCAGCAGCCCCGCCGCAGGGCAGACCCAGTACTTC. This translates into CASSPAAGQTQYF.

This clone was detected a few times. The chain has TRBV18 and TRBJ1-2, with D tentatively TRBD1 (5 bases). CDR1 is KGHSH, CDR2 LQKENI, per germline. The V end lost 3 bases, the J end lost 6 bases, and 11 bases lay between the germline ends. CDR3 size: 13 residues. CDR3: CASSPTQTDGYTF. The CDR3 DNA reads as TGTGCCAGCTCACCCACCCAGACAGATGGCTACACCTTC. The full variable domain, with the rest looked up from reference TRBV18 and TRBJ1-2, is NAGVMQNPRHLVRRRGQEARLRCSPMKGHSHVYWYRQLPEEGLKFMVYLQKENIIDESGMPKERFSAEFPKEGPSILRIQQVVRGDSAAYFCASSPTQTDGYTFGSGTRLTVV.

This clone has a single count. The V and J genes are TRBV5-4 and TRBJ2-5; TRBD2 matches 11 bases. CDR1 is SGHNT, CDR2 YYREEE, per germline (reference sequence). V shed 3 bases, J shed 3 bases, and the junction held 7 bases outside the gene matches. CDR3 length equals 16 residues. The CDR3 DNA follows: TGTGCCAGCAGCTCTTCGACTAGCGGGGTCAAAGAGACCCAGTACTTC. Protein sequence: CASSSSTSGVKETQYF.

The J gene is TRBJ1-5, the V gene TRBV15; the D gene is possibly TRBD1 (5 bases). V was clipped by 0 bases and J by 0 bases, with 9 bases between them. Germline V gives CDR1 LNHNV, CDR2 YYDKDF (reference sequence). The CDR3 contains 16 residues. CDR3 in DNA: TGTGCCACCAGCAGAGATATTAGGGGTAGCAATCAGCCCCAGCATTTT. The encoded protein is CATSRDIRGSNQPQHF.

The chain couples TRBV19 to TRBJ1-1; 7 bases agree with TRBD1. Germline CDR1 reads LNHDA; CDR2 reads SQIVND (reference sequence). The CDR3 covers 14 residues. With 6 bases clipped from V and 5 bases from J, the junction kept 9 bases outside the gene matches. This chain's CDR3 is CASRPDREGTEAFF. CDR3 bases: TGTGCCAGTAGACCAGACAGGGAAGGGACTGAAGCTTTCTTT.

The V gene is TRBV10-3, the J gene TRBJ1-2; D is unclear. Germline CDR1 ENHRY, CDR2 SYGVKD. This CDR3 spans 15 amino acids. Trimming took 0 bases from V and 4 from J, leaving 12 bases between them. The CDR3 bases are TGTGCCATCAGTGAGTCTCCGGGGAGGGCCTATGGCTACACCTTC. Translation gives CAISESPGRAYGYTF.

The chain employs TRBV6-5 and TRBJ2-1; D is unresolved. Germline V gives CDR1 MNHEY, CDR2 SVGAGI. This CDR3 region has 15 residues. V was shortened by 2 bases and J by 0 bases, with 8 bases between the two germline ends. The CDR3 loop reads CASSYGWASYNEQFF. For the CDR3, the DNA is TGTGCCAGCAGTTACGGGTGGGCCTCCTACAATGAGCAGTTCTTC.

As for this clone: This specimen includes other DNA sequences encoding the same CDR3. The CDR3 DNA reads TGTGCCATCTCAGGGACAGATTATGGCTACACCTTC. Translated: CAISGTDYGYTF. The J gene is TRBJ1-2, the V gene TRBV10-3; 7 nucleotides match TRBD1. V shed 8 bases and J 5 bases; nucleotides not matched to a gene: 5. The CDR3 consists of 12 residues. CDR1 is ENHRY, CDR2 SYGVKD, per germline.